The 2 T cell receptor beta chains below come from one sample, sequenced in a study of radiation and T cells in renal cell carcinoma. Libraries were prepared by immunoSEQ multiplex PCR; TCRdb keeps only in-frame clonotypes and omits some of them. The data show about 16,000 clones, 58% seen once. Treatment denoted: treatment-naive control, cytoreductive nephrectomy. The material was tumor tissue, obtained from a patient whose treatment was nephrectomy without radiotherapy. The receptors shown here come from a man aged 40-50 years with renal cell carcinoma.

Points on this clone: This same CDR3 is encoded by further DNA sequences in the sample. V is TRBV5-1 and J is TRBJ1-1, with TRBD1 as a possible D gene (5 bases). From germline, CDR1 is SGHRS and CDR2 YFSETQ. The CDR3 is 14 residues long. Trimming stripped 4 bases from V and 3 bases from J, with 13 bases between. CDR3 DNA: TGCGCCAGCAGCACGGCTGGGGGATACACTGAAGCTTTCTTT. This codes for CASSTAGGYTEAFF.

The gene calls are TRBV5-5 and TRBJ1-2; 9 bases map to TRBD1. V lost 2 bases, J lost 6 bases, and 8 bases stayed unmatched. CDR1 SGHKS and CDR2 YYEKEE come from the germline V gene (reference sequence). CDR3 size: 15 residues. The chain's CDR3 is CASSFTDRGENGYTF. Written as DNA, the CDR3 is TGTGCCAGCAGCTTCACGGACAGGGGAGAGAATGGCTACACCTTC.